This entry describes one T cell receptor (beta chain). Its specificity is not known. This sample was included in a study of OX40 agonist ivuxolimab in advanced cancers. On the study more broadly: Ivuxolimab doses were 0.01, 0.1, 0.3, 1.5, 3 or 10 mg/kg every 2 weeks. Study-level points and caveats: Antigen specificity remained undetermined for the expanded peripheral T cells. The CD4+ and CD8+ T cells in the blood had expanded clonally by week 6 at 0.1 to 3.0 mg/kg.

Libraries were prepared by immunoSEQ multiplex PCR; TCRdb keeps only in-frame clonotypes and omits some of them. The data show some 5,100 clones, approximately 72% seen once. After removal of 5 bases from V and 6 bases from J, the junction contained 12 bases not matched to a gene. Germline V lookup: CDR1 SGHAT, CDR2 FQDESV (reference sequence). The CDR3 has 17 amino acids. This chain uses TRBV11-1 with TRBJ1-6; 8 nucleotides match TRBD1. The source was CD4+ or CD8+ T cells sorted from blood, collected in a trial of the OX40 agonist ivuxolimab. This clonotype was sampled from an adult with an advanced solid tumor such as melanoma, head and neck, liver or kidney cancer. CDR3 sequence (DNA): TGTGCCAGCAGCAACCACGACAGGGGTGGGATTAATTCACCCCTCCACTTT. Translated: CASSNHDRGGINSPLHF.